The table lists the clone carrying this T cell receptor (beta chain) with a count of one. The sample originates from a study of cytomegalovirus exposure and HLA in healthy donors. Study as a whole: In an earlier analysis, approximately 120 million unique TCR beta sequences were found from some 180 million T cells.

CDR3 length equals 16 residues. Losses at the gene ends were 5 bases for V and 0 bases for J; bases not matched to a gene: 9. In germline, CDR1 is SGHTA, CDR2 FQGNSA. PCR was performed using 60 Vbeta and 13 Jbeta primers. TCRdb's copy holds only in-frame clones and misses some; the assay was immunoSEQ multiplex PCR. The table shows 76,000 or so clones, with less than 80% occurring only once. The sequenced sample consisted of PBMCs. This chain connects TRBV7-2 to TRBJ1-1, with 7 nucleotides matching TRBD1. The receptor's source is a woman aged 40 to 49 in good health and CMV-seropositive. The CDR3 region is CASSLSGGTMNTEAFF. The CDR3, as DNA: TGTGCCAGCAGCCTATCAGGGGGGACCATGAACACTGAAGCTTTCTTT.